The source of this T cell receptor (beta chain) is a study of CD8 T cells in ankylosing spondylitis. Study results and caveats: Significantly higher representation of disease-linked clones was reported for matched ankylosing spondylitis synovial fluid. Typical of ankylosing spondylitis blood, it appeared, was a TCR beta motif of seven to nine highly homologous variants. In synovial fluid and blood from reactive arthritis, some motif variants were previously reported.

The CDR3 loop spans 13 amino acids. V lost 8 bases to trimming and J lost 6 bases, with 16 bases between them. In this sample, this clonotype turned up many times. Its antigen is not identified. As the method for making TCR beta libraries, quantitative 5'-RACE with molecular barcodes was used. Each CDR3 protein gets one entry after TCRdb re-called the 5' RACE reads with MiXCR. The data show 500,000 or so distinct CDR3 sequences, less than 6% seen once. Sequencing was done on a sample of blood, either unsorted or a sorted T cell fraction (not recorded which). The sequence was obtained from a male donor with ankylosing spondylitis. The gene calls are TRBV12-3 or TRBV12-4 and TRBJ1-1, with a weak D call TRBD1 (5 bases). CDR3 nucleotides: TGTGCCAGCGGGACGGCATTGGGGGCTGAAGCTTTCTTT. Translating gives CASGTALGAEAFF.